Following are 15 T cell receptor beta chains from one sample sequenced in a study of shared clonotypes between healthy human individuals. Using immunoSEQ multiplex PCR, the repertoire was profiled, and TCRdb retains in-frame clones only, with some absent. This sample yields 1,400,000 or so clones, of which approximately 98.5% are seen a single time; 0.36% belongs to the top ten. The sequenced material came from naive CD4+ T cells sorted from blood. Indicated subset: CD45RA+ positively selected. The receptors were sampled from a man between 25 and 39 years old in good health.

Remarks on this clone: The sample holds other DNA sequences that translate to the same CDR3. V and J are TRBV28 and TRBJ2-7, with D unclear. Germline V lookup: CDR1 MDHEN, CDR2 SYDVKM. The CDR3 has 11 residues. V was trimmed by 5 bases and J by 3 bases, leaving 5 bases between them. DNA of the CDR3: TGTGCCAGCAGTCGAGGCTACGAGCAGTACTTC. Amino acid sequence: CASSRGYEQYF.

This chain joins TRBV6-1 and TRBJ1-3; tentatively, D is TRBD1 (6 bases). CDR3 length: 16 amino acids. The germline gives CDR1 MNHNS, CDR2 SASEGT. V was cut by 4 bases and J by 4 bases, with 17 bases left in between. The CDR3 here is CASSARGAGSGNTIYF. The CDR3 coding sequence is TGTGCCAGCAGTGCTAGGGGGGCCGGCTCGGGAAACACCATATATTTT.

The chain uses TRBV28 and TRBJ1-4; the match to TRBD1 covers 10 bases. V gave up 6 bases and J gave up 6 bases; unmatched junction bases: 4. From germline, CDR1 is MDHEN and CDR2 SYDVKM. The CDR3 runs to 14 residues. CDR3 DNA sequence: TGTGCCAGCAGCCCCGGGACAGGGGATGAAAAACTGTTTTTT. Translated, it gives CASSPGTGDEKLFF. Variable domain in full (rest from reference TRBV28 and TRBJ1-4): DVKVTQSSRYLVKRTGEKVFLECVQDMDHENMFWYRQDPGLGLRLIYFSYDVKMKEKGDIPEGYSVSREKKERFSLILESASTNQTSMYLCASSPGTGDEKLFFGSGTQLSVL.

The rearrangement links TRBV19 to TRBJ2-1; 8 positions match TRBD1. Germline values: CDR1 LNHDA, CDR2 SQIVND (reference sequence). There are 15 residues in the CDR3. The V and J ends lost 4 bases and 7 bases, in that order; junction bases with no gene match: 9. CDR3 bases: TGTGCCAGTAGTACATGGACAGGGTCCTTGAATGAGCAGTTCTTC. It yields the protein CASSTWTGSLNEQFF.

The chain combines TRBV28 with TRBJ1-5; D gene uncertain. V shed 4 bases and J shed 1 base, with 8 bases lying between them. There are 14 residues in the CDR3. CDR1 is MDHEN and CDR2 is SYDVKM in the germline V gene. The CDR3 loop reads CASSSYRSNQPQHF. The CDR3 DNA is TGTGCCAGCAGTTCATACAGAAGCAATCAGCCCCAGCATTTT.

CDR3 in amino acids: CASSESTGTGAYEQYF. As DNA, the CDR3 is TGCGCCAGCAGTGAGTCGACTGGGACAGGGGCTTACGAGCAGTACTTC. The V and J genes are TRBV10-1 and TRBJ2-7; TRBD1 matches 10 bases. The CDR3 sequence is 16 residues long. V lost 0 bases, J lost 4 bases, and 6 bases stayed unmatched. Germline V lookup: CDR1 WNHNN, CDR2 SYGVQD (reference sequence).

The CDR3 bases are TGCGCCAGCAGCGAGCTACCGGGAGCGGGGGGTGAGCAGTTCTTC. This sequence encodes CASSELPGAGGEQFF. The chain is built from TRBV10-1 and TRBJ2-1; 9 nucleotides match TRBD2. This CDR3 spans 15 amino acids. CDR1 and CDR2 (germline): WNHNN, SYGVQD (reference sequence). Trimming cost V 6 bases and J 9 bases; bases outside gene matches: 12.

The genes are TRBV2 and TRBJ1-3; a possible D gene is TRBD1 (5 bases). CDR3 size: 13 residues. Trimming left V 8 bases short and J 3 bases short, with 11 bases between. Germline V gene lookup returns CDR1 SNHLY and CDR2 FYNNEI. CDR3 sequence (DNA): TGTGCCAGCCTCCGGGACTTTGGAAACACCATATATTTT. Residues: CASLRDFGNTIYF.

The rearrangement joins TRBV6-5 to TRBJ1-5; TRBD1 matches 10 bases. V trimming: 6 bases; J trimming: 5 bases; junction bases outside the gene matches: 7. This CDR3 has 15 residues. Per germline, CDR1 MNHEY and CDR2 SVGAGI. The DNA for the CDR3 is TGTGCCAGCAGAACGACAGGGGGCGATTATCAGCCCCAGCATTTT. It specifies CASRTTGGDYQPQHF.

This chain joins TRBV6-5 and TRBJ2-3; D is ambiguous. V was trimmed by 10 bases and J by 0 bases, leaving 11 bases between them. This CDR3 comprises 13 residues. Germline-derived CDR1 and CDR2 are MNHEY and SVGAGI. This CDR3 is CAIGHPSTDTQYF. CDR3 nucleotide sequence: TGTGCCATCGGGCATCCTAGCACAGATACGCAGTATTTT.

The V call is TRBV5-4, the J call TRBJ1-1; 7 positions agree with TRBD1. Germline V gives CDR1 SGHNT, CDR2 YYREEE (reference sequence). The CDR3 runs 16 residues. V was pared by 1 base and J by 1 base, with 7 bases of the junction left unmatched. The CDR3 DNA sequence: TGTGCCAGCAGCTTGAAGGGGGCGCGGGGGAACACTGAAGCTTTCTTT. This translates into CASSLKGARGNTEAFF.

The chain is built from TRBV5-1 and TRBJ2-5; no reliable D call. Germline V gives CDR1 SGHRS, CDR2 YFSETQ. V lost 4 bases to trimming and J lost 2 bases, with 12 bases between them. This CDR3 is 14 amino acids long. The CDR3 coding sequence is TGCGCCAGCAGCACGTTTAGTCAACAAGAGACCCAGTACTTC. The encoded protein is CASSTFSQQETQYF.

The CDR3 region has the DNA TGTGCCAGCAGCTTTCTTGCTCAGCCCCAGCATTTT. This gives the protein CASSFLAQPQHF. The rearrangement uses TRBV5-8 and TRBJ1-5; D unresolved. This CDR3 has 12 residues. V shed 2 bases and J shed 6 bases, with 6 bases lying between them. In germline, CDR1 is SGHTS, CDR2 YDEGEE.

The chain combines TRBV7-2 with TRBJ2-1; 7 nucleotides match TRBD1. The germline V gene has CDR1 SGHTA and CDR2 FQGNSA. V shed 1 base, J shed 2 bases, and the junction held 5 bases outside the gene matches. CDR3 length: 16 amino acids. Written as DNA, the CDR3 is TGTGCCAGCAGCTTAGAAGGGACAGAGCCCTACAATGAGCAGTTCTTC. Its translation is CASSLEGTEPYNEQFF. The whole variable domain, filled in from reference TRBV7-2 and TRBJ2-1, reads GAGVSQSPSNKVTEKGKDVELRCDPISGHTALYWYRQSLGQGLEFLIYFQGNSAPDKSGLPSDRFSAERTGGSVSTLTIQRTQQEDSAVYLCASSLEGTEPYNEQFFGPGTRLTVL.

This chain joins TRBV5-1 and TRBJ2-5, with TRBD1 as a possible D gene (5 bases). There are 14 residues in the CDR3. V was shortened by 0 bases and J by 5 bases, with 11 bases between the two germline ends. Looked up from germline, CDR1 is SGHRS and CDR2 is YFSETQ. CDR3 amino acids: CASSLDQGVETQYF. The CDR3 coding sequence is TGCGCCAGCAGCTTGGATCAAGGGGTGGAGACCCAGTACTTC.